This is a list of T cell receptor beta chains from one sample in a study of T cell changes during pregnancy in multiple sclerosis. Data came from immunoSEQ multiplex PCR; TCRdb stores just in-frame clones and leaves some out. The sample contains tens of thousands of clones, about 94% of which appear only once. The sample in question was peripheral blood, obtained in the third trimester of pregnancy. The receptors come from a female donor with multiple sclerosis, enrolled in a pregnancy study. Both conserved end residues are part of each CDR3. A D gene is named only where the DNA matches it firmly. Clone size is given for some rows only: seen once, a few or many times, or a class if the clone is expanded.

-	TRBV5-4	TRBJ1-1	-	CASTVEGRHTEAFF	TGTGCCAGCACCGTTGAGGGCCGTCACACTGAAGCTTTCTTT
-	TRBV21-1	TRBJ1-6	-	CASSKARGEQGASYNSPLHF	TGTGCCAGCAGCAAAGCGCGAGGAGAACAGGGGGCTTCCTATAATTCACCCCTCCACTTT
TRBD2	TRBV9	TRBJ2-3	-	CASSAKRAGGFTDTQYF	TGTGCCAGCAGCGCAAAACGAGCGGGGGGGTTCACAGATACGCAGTATTTT
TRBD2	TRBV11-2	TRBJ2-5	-	CASSTRLAGGQETQYF	TGTGCCAGCAGCACCCGACTAGCGGGGGGGCAGGAGACCCAGTACTTC
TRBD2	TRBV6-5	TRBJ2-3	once	CASSETSGGWDTQYF	TGTGCCAGCAGCGAGACTAGCGGGGGGTGGGATACGCAGTATTTT
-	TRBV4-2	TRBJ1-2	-	CASSQGRGYTF	TGTGCCAGCAGCCAAGGTCGGGGCTACACCTTC
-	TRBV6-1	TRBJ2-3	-	CASIPPSQKSDTQYF	TGTGCCAGCATCCCTCCCTCTCAGAAATCAGATACGCAGTATTTT
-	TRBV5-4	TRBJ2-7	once	CASSSSRDTVEQYF	TGTGCCAGCAGCTCAAGCCGGGACACCGTCGAGCAGTACTTC
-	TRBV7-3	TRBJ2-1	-	CASSPSGSYNEQFF	TGTGCCAGCAGCCCCAGTGGTTCCTACAATGAGCAGTTCTTC
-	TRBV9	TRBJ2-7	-	CASSGSLGAEQYF	TGTGCCAGCAGCGGGAGCCTGGGAGCGGAGCAGTACTTC
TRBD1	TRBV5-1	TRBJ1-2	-	CASSLAGTVGVLGGYTF	TGCGCCAGCAGCTTGGCCGGGACAGTAGGGGTCCTAGGTGGCTACACCTTC
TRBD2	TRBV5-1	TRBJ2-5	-	CASRSGGARETQYF	TGCGCCAGCAGGAGCGGGGGGGCCAGGGAGACCCAGTACTTC
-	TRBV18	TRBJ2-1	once	CASSPLQTAGAEQFF	TGTGCCAGCTCACCACTTCAAACGGCTGGGGCTGAGCAGTTCTTC
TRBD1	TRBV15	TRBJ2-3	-	CATTRDRAYTQYF	TGTGCCACCACCAGGGACAGGGCATATACGCAGTATTTT
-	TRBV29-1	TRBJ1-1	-	CSVDARQLNTEAFF	TGCAGCGTTGATGCCCGACAGTTGAACACTGAAGCTTTCTTT
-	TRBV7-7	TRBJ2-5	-	CASSVRTLGGETQYF	TGTGCTAGCAGCGTAAGGACTTTAGGTGGGGAGACCCAGTACTTC
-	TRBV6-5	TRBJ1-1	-	CASSYTQNTEAFF	TGTGCCAGCAGTTATACACAGAACACTGAAGCTTTCTTT
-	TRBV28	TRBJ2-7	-	CASSLTGTSSHEQYF	TGTGCCAGCAGTTTAACCGGTACTAGCTCCCACGAGCAGTACTTC
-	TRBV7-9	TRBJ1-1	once	CASSKGLMNTEAFF	TGTGCCAGCAGCAAAGGACTCATGAACACTGAAGCTTTCTTT
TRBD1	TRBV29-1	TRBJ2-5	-	CSVEGPGQHQETQYF	TGCAGCGTTGAAGGTCCGGGACAGCACCAAGAGACCCAGTACTTC
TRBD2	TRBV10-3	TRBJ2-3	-	CAISESTSGEEAQYF	TGTGCCATCAGTGAGTCGACTAGCGGGGAGGAGGCGCAGTATTTT
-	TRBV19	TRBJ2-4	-	CASSIDLEGGPYF	TGTGCCAGTAGTATAGATCTAGAGGGAGGCCCGTACTTC
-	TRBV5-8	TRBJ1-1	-	CASSFEGTDLNTEAFF	TGTGCCAGCAGTTTTGAGGGGACTGACCTGAACACTGAAGCTTTCTTT
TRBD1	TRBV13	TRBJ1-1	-	CASSLGQGVGTEAFF	TGTGCCAGCAGCTTAGGTCAGGGGGTAGGAACTGAAGCTTTCTTT
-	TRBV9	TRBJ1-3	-	CASSGNQQGPPRGNTIYF	TGTGCCAGCAGCGGCAACCAACAGGGCCCCCCCAGGGGAAACACCATATATTTT